The rows below give T cell receptor beta chains drawn from one sample of a study of patients and donors after allogeneic stem cell transplantation. TCRdb itself ran the RT-PCR reads through MiXCR, one entry per CDR3 protein. In the table there are about 230,000 distinct CDR3 sequences, roughly 14% of which are singletons. Sequencing was performed on blood, either unsorted or a sorted T cell fraction (not recorded which). The receptors here all came from a human donor who was either an allogeneic HSCT recipient or a stem cell or donor lymphocyte infusion donor (not recorded which). It is not recorded whose cells these are; they may come from a transplant donor. The conserved cysteine and the conserved F or W are not part of the CDR3 here. The order of the fields is V gene, J gene, CDR3 protein.

TRBV7-9	TRBJ2-7	ASSSTGTEEYEQY
TRBV29-1	TRBJ1-1	SVELDTEAF
TRBV11-2	TRBJ2-3	ASSLVLAVTDTQY
TRBV11-2	TRBJ2-1	ASSLGWGEQF
TRBV5-1	TRBJ1-2	ASSPSTGYGYT
TRBV20-1	TRBJ1-5	SASAGFGNQPQH
TRBV5-1	TRBJ2-3	ASSLSSGQGVGTQY
TRBV7-2	TRBJ2-1	ASSPRVGRVEQF
TRBV3-1	TRBJ1-3	ASSQDPAGNTIY
TRBV5-1	TRBJ2-3	ASSLDEVLSTDTQY
TRBV18	TRBJ2-3	ASSRRLSSTDTQY
TRBV12-3/TRBV12-4	TRBJ2-2	ASSPRGHLAGELF
TRBV29-1	TRBJ2-2	SVEAPGSSTGELF
TRBV3-1	TRBJ1-2	ASSQDPRGGHGYT
TRBV3-1	TRBJ2-3	ASSQEGWSATDTQY
TRBV27	TRBJ1-5	ASSFREDQPQH
TRBV7-2	TRBJ2-7	ASSSGQGRLYEQY
TRBV6-2/TRBV6-3	TRBJ2-2	ASKGAGRSGELF
TRBV6-4	TRBJ2-1	ASSVKREAPNEQF
TRBV5-5	TRBJ2-3	ASSQGPRQGAGMDTQY
TRBV25-1	TRBJ2-1	ASSELGTGVNEQF
TRBV12-3/TRBV12-4	TRBJ1-1	ASRPTRENTEAF
TRBV10-2	TRBJ2-4	ASSESRGRSAKNIQY